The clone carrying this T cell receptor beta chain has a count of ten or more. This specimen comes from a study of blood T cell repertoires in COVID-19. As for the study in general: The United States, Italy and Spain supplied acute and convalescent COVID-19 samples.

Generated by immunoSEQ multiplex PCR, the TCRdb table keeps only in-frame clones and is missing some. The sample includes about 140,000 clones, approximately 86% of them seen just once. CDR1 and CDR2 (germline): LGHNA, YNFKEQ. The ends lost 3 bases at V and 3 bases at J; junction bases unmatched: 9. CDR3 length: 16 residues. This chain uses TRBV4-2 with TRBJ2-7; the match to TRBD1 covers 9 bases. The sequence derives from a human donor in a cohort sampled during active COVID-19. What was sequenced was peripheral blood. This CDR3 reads CASSHIGTGQRYEQYF. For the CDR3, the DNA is TGTGCCAGCAGCCATATTGGGACAGGGCAACGCTACGAGCAGTACTTC.